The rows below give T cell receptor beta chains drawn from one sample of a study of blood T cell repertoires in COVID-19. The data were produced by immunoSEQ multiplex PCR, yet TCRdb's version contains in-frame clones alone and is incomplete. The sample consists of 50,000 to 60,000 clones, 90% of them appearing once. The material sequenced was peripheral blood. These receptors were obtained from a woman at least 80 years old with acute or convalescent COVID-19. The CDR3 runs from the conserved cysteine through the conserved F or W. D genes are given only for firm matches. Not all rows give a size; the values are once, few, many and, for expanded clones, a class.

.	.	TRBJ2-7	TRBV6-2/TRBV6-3	CASSYPGVSYEQYF	TGTGCCAGCAGTTATCCGGGAGTTTCCTACGAGCAGTACTTC
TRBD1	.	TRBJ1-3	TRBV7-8	CASSLVGDRVNTIYF	TGTGCCAGCAGCTTAGTCGGGGACAGGGTGAACACCATATATTTT
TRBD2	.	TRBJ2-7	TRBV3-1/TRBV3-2	CASSQGAGGVYEQYF	TGTGCCAGCAGCCAAGGGGCGGGAGGAGTCTACGAGCAGTACTTC
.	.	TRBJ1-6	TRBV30	CAWSTGPTPLHF	TGTGCCTGGAGTACAGGACCGACACCCCTCCACTTT
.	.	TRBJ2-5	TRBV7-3	CASSFGQQETQYF	TGTGCCAGCAGCTTTGGGCAGCAAGAGACCCAGTACTTC
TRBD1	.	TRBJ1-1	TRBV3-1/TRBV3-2	CATRGVRTVGGVNTEAFF	TGTGCCACCAGGGGGGTTCGTACGGTGGGAGGGGTCAACACTGAAGCTTTCTTT
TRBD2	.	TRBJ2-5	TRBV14	CASSRTSGRGQETQYF	TGTGCCAGCAGCCGGACTAGCGGGAGAGGCCAAGAGACCCAGTACTTC
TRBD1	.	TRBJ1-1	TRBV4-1	CASSQATDRGPAFF	TGCGCCAGCAGCCAAGCGACGGACAGGGGGCCGGCTTTCTTT
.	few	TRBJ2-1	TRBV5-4	CASSLPINNEQFF	TGTGCCAGCAGCTTGCCAATCAACAATGAGCAGTTCTTC
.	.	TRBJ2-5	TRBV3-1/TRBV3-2	CASSQGLMETQYF	TGTGCCAGCAGCCAAGGACTAATGGAGACCCAGTACTTC
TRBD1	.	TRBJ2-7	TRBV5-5	CASSNGDRGYEQYF	TGTGCCAGCAGCAATGGGGACAGGGGCTACGAGCAGTACTTC
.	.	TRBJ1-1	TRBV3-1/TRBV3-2	CASSSGRGTEAFF	TGTGCCAGCAGTTCGGGACGGGGGACTGAAGCTTTCTTT
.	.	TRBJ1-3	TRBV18	CASSSRGARSGNTIYF	TGTGCCAGCTCATCAAGAGGAGCCCGCTCTGGAAACACCATATATTTT
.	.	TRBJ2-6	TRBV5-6	CASTQGPQGGANVLTF	TGTGCCAGCACCCAGGGGCCCCAAGGTGGGGCCAACGTCCTGACTTTC
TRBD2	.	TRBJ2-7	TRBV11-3	CASSWGGGSSYEQYF	TGTGCCAGCAGCTGGGGTGGCGGGAGTTCCTACGAGCAGTACTTC
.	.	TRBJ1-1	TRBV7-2	CASSFSSGNTEAFF	TGTGCCAGCAGCTTTTCCTCGGGGAACACTGAAGCTTTCTTT
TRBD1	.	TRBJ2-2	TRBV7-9	CASSDGTGLNTGELFF	TGTGCCAGCAGCGACGGGACAGGGCTAAACACCGGGGAGCTGTTTTTT
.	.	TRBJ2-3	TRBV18	CASSPPRAGSRDTQYF	TGTGCCAGCTCACCACCACGGGCAGGGTCGAGAGATACGCAGTATTTT
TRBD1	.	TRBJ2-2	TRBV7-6	CASRDRGLYGELFF	TGTGCCAGCAGGGACAGGGGACTCTACGGGGAGCTGTTTTTT
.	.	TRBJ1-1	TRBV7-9	CASSLEISTAEAFF	TGTGCCAGCAGCTTAGAGATTTCGACAGCTGAAGCTTTCTTT
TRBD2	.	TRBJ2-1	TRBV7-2	CAGGEFGRNEQFF	TGTGCAGGAGGAGAGTTCGGGAGGAATGAGCAGTTCTTC
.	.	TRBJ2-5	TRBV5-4	CASSLVPGETQYF	TGTGCCAGCAGCTTGGTCCCGGGGGAGACCCAGTACTTC
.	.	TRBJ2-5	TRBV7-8	CASSQPRGTQETQYF	TGTGCCAGCAGCCAACCTCGAGGGACACAAGAGACCCAGTACTTC
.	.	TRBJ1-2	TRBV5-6	CASSFQLGGYTF	TGTGCCAGCAGCTTCCAGCTAGGTGGCTACACCTTC
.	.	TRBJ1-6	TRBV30	CAWSGPYSGSVRGSNSPLHF	TGTGCCTGGAGTGGCCCATATTCAGGGTCGGTTCGGGGGAGTAATTCACCCCTCCACTTT
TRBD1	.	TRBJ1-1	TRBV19	CASNRDRMNTEAFF	TGTGCCAGTAACCGGGACAGAATGAACACTGAAGCTTTCTTT
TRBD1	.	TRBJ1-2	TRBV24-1	CATSDPGGTGHYGYTF	TGTGCCACCAGTGATCCTGGGGGGACAGGACATTATGGCTACACCTTC
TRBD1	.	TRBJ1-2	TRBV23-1	CASSPSGQGTPNYGYTF	TGCGCCAGCAGTCCATCTGGACAGGGCACACCCAACTATGGCTACACCTTC
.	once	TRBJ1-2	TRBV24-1	CATSDSDSYGYTF	TGTGCCACCAGTGACTCGGACAGCTATGGCTACACCTTC
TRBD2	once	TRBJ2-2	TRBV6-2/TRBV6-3	CASSLGTSGTGELFF	TGTGCCAGCAGCCTCGGGACTAGCGGAACCGGGGAGCTGTTTTTT
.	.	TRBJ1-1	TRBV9	CASSATVNTEAFF	TGTGCCAGCAGCGCGACAGTGAACACTGAAGCTTTCTTT
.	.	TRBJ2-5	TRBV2	CASKYYDLETQYF	TGTGCCAGCAAATACTACGACCTGGAGACCCAGTACTTC
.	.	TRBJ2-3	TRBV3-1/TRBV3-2	CASSRVTDTQYF	TGTGCCAGCAGTAGAGTGACAGATACGCAGTATTTT
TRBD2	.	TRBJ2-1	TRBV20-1	CSASLWGGSYNEQFF	TGCAGTGCTAGTCTTTGGGGGGGATCCTACAATGAGCAGTTCTTC
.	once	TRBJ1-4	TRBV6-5	CASGNGQGLNEKLFF	TGTGCCAGCGGGAACGGGCAGGGACTAAATGAAAAACTGTTTTTT
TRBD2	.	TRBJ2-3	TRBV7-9	CASSPGAGGSTDTQYF	TGTGCCAGCAGCCCAGGGGCGGGAGGGAGCACAGATACGCAGTATTTT
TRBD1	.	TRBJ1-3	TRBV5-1	CASSSGTGGSGNTIYF	TGCGCCAGCAGCTCAGGAACAGGGGGCTCTGGAAACACCATATATTTT
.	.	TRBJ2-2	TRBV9	CASSVAGQGNTGELFF	TGTGCCAGCAGCGTAGCGGGCCAGGGGAACACCGGGGAGCTGTTTTTT
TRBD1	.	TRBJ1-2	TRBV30	CAWSPQGVFYGYTF	TGTGCCTGGAGTCCCCAGGGGGTATTCTATGGCTACACCTTC
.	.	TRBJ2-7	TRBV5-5	CASSKDTYSYEQYF	TGTGCCAGCAGCAAGGACACTTACTCCTACGAGCAGTACTTC
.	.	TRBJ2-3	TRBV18	CASSRTSTDTQYF	TGTGCCAGCTCACGGACTAGCACAGATACGCAGTATTTT
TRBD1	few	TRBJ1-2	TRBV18	CASSLDRPYGYTF	TGTGCCAGCTCACTGGACAGGCCTTATGGCTACACCTTC
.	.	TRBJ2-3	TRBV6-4	CASSAITGSGTDTQYF	TGTGCCAGCAGTGCCATCACAGGGTCGGGCACAGATACGCAGTATTTT
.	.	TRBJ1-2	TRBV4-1	CASSQGPGGYTF	TGCGCCAGCAGCCAAGGACCAGGAGGCTACACCTTC
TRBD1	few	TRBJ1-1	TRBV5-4	CASSIGQASLMNTEAFF	TGTGCCAGCAGCATAGGACAGGCGAGCCTAATGAACACTGAAGCTTTCTTT
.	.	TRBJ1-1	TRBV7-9	CASSWAGSEAFF	TGTGCCAGCAGCTGGGCGGGCTCTGAAGCTTTCTTT
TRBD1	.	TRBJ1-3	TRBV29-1	CSVEWAGGGNTIYF	TGCAGCGTTGAATGGGCAGGGGGTGGAAACACCATATATTTT
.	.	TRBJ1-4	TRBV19	CASTPGVPPTNEKLFF	TGTGCCAGTACCCCCGGGGTACCACCAACTAATGAAAAACTGTTTTTT
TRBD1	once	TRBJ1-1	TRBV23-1	CASSQYQTGTEMNTEAFF	TGCGCCAGCAGTCAATACCAGACTGGGACAGAGATGAACACTGAAGCTTTCTTT
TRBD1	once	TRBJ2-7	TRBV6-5	CASRALDRATIEQYF	TGTGCCAGCAGGGCCTTGGACAGGGCGACCATAGAGCAGTACTTC
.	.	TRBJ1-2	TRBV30	CAWSVAAGYTF	TGTGCCTGGAGTGTAGCCGCTGGCTACACCTTC
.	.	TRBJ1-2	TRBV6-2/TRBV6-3	CASSYRGISYGYTF	TGTGCCAGCAGTTACAGGGGAATTAGCTATGGCTACACCTTC
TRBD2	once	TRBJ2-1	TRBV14	CASSHQGLAGGWDEQFF	TGTGCCAGCAGCCACCAAGGACTAGCGGGAGGGTGGGATGAGCAGTTCTTC
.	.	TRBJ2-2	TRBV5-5	CASSLYRATGELFF	TGTGCCAGCAGCTTATACAGGGCCACCGGGGAGCTGTTTTTT